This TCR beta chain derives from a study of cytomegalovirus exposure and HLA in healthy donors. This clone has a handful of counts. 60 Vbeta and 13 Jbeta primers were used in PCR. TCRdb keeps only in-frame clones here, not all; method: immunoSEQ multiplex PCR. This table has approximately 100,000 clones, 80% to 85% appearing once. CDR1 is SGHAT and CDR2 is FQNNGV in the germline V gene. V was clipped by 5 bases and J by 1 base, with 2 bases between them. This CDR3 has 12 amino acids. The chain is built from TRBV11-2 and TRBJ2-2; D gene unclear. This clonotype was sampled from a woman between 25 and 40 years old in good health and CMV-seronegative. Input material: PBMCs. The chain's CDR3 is CASSRNTGELFF. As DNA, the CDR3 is TGTGCCAGCAGCCGGAACACCGGGGAGCTGTTTTTT.